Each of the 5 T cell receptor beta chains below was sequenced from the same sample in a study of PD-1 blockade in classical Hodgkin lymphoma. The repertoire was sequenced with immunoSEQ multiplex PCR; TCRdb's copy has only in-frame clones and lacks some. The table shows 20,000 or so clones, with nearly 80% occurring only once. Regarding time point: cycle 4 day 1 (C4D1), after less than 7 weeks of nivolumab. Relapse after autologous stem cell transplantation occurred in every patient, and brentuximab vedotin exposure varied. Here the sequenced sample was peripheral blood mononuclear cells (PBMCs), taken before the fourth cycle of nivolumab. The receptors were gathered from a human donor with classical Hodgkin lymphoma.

The CDR3 bases are TGCGCCAGCGCCCAGACTGGATCCTTGTCCTACGAGCAGTACTTC. Translation gives CASAQTGSLSYEQYF. This chain links TRBV10-2 with TRBJ2-7; the D is unclear. Germline CDR1 reads WSHSY; CDR2 reads SAAADI. There are 15 residues in the CDR3. The ends were cut back, 8 bases at V and 1 base at J, with 18 bases in the middle.

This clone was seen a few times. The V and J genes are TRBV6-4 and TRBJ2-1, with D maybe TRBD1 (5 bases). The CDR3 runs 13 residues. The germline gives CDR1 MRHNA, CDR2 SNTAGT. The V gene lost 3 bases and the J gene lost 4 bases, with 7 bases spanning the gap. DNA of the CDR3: TGTGCCAGCAGTGAGGACACATACAATGAGCAGTTCTTC. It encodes CASSEDTYNEQFF.

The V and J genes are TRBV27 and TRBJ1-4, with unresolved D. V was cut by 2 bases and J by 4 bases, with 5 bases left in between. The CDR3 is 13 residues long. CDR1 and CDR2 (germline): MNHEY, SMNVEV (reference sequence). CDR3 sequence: CASSLRSNEKLFF. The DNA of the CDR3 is TGTGCCAGCAGTTTAAGGAGTAATGAAAAACTGTTTTTT.

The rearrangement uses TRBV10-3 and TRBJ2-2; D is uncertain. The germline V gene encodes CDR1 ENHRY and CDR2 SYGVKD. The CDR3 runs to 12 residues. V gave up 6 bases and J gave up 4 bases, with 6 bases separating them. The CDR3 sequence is CAIRGITGELFF. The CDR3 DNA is TGTGCCATCAGGGGGATCACCGGGGAGCTGTTTTTT.

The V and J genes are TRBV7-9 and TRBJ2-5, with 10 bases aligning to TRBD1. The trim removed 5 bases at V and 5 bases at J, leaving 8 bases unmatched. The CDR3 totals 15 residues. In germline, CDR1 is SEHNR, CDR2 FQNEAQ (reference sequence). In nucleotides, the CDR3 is TGTGCCAGCAGCACAGGACAGGGGGTGTGGGAGACCCAGTACTTC. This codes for CASSTGQGVWETQYF.